The table lists the clone carrying this TCR beta chain with a few counts. The antigen is not known. The repertoire was sequenced with immunoSEQ multiplex PCR; TCRdb's copy has only in-frame clones and lacks some. The table includes about 500,000 clones, about 89% detected once. The treatment here: 19 received Ad26.COV2.S at low or high dose, single or two shots; a few received placebo; per-sample allocation not given. Repertoires come from day 63 after the first vaccine or placebo injection. An Ad26 vector that expressed Wuhan-strain SARS-CoV-2 spike constituted the vaccine. This sample was included in a study of Ad26.COV2.S vaccination and SARS-CoV-2 variants. Study results and caveats: Marked by substantial breadth, spike-specific CD8+ and CD4+ T cell responses were reportedly seen after vaccination. Comparability of non-spike TCR breadth was observed across vaccine and placebo recipients.

The CDR3 runs to 15 residues. The V end lost 2 bases, the J end lost 4 bases, and 14 bases lay between the germline ends. Germline CDR1 reads MNHEY; CDR2 reads SVGAGI. The sequencing here drew on peripheral blood, taken in a trial of Ad26.COV2.S vaccine versus placebo. This receptor was obtained from a person between 18 and 65 years old who received the Ad26.COV2.S COVID-19 vaccine or a placebo. The rearrangement uses TRBV6-5 and TRBJ1-2, with D uncertain. Here the CDR3 reads CASSYGNRVLYGYTF. CDR3 in DNA: TGTGCCAGCAGTTACGGAAACCGGGTCCTCTATGGCTACACCTTC.